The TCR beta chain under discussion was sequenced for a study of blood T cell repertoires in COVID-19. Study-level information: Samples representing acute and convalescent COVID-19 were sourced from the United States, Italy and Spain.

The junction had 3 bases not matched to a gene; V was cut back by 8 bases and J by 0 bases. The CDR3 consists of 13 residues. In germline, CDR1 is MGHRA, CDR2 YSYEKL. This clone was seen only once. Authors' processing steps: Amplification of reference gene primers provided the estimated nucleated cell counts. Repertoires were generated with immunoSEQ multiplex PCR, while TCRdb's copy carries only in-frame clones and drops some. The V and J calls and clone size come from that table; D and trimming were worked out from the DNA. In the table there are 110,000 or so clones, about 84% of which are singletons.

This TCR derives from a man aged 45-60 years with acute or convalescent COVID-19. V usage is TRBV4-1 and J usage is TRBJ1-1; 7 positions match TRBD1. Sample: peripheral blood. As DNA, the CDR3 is TGCGCCAGCGGACAGGAAATGAACACTGAAGCTTTCTTT. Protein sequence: CASGQEMNTEAFF.